This T cell receptor beta chain was observed in a study of T cell responses to AZD1222 COVID-19 vaccine. Whole-study findings and limits: Spike-specific TCR repertoires showed rising breadth and depth after two AZD1222 doses. Reports indicate that nearly half of spike-specific TCRs are directed at unmutated variant regions. Females outnumbered males among donors, who were mostly white British; clonal diversity was possibly underestimated.

In regard to this clone: Its antigen is unknown.

The V gene's germline CDR1 is MDHEN and CDR2 SYDVKM. Trimming left V 2 bases short and J 4 bases short, with 10 bases between. This CDR3 is built from 14 residues. Assay: immunoSEQ multiplex PCR; the TCRdb copy retains only in-frame clones and omits some. The sample holds about 150,000 clones; around 95% are singletons and the top ten take around 1.3%. Material: peripheral blood, obtained on day 0 of AZD1222 vaccination. The chain joins TRBV28 to TRBJ2-3; possibly TRBD2 for D (6 bases). This receptor was obtained from an adult in good health. CDR3 nucleotides: TGTGCCAGCAGTTTAGGGCGGGGTGCAGATACGCAGTATTTT. It codes for CASSLGRGADTQYF. The variable domain in full, completed from reference TRBV28 and TRBJ2-3, reads DVKVTQSSRYLVKRTGEKVFLECVQDMDHENMFWYRQDPGLGLRLIYFSYDVKMKEKGDIPEGYSVSREKKERFSLILESASTNQTSMYLCASSLGRGADTQYFGPGTRLTVL.